The entry that follows covers one T cell receptor (beta chain) sequence. As yet, its antigen is unknown. TCRdb's table, derived via immunoSEQ multiplex PCR, lists solely in-frame clones and lacks some. The sample lists tens of thousands of clones; roughly nine tenths were seen once. This record belongs to a study of OX40 agonist ivuxolimab in advanced cancers. Study at large: Ivuxolimab, an agonist antibody against OX40 (CD134), was given to patients. Partial responses were achieved by three patients: one hepatocellular carcinoma, two cutaneous melanoma. Study-wide results and caveats: In CD8+ T cells, expanded clones were on average more numerous than in CD4+.

Germline V gives CDR1 SEHNR, CDR2 FQNEAQ (reference sequence). V was clipped by 2 bases and J by 1 base; unmatched bases: 3. The CDR3 has 15 residues. Patients were ineligible given autoimmune disease history or systemic immunosuppression. The TCR originated in an adult with an advanced solid tumor such as melanoma, head and neck, liver or kidney cancer. Sequencing used CD4+ or CD8+ T cells sorted from blood, obtained in a trial of the OX40 agonist ivuxolimab. The gene calls are TRBV7-9 and TRBJ1-1, with TRBD1 identical over 8 bases. The CDR3 region has the DNA TGTGCCAGCAGCTTACGAGGGACAGGGAACACTGAAGCTTTCTTT. Protein product: CASSLRGTGNTEAFF.